These 24 T cell receptor beta chains came from one sample sequenced in a study of graft-versus-host responses after intestinal transplantation. These receptors' targets are unknown. Sequenced by immunoSEQ multiplex PCR; TCRdb stores in-frame clones only, minus some. The sample carries tens of thousands of clones, over 75% recorded once. Here the sequenced sample was unstimulated CD8+ T cells sorted from spleen or lymph node cells, taken before intestinal transplant. The receptors were sampled from a human donor who received an intestinal transplant.

The chain links TRBV27 to TRBJ2-1, with 9 bases lining up with TRBD2. V shed 1 base and J 6 bases; nucleotides not matched to a gene: 4. Per the germline V gene, CDR1 is MNHEY and CDR2 is SMNVEV (reference sequence). CDR3 size: 15 residues. CDR3 DNA: TGTGCCAGCAGTTTATTCAGCGGGAGGCTCAATGAGCAGTTCTTC. This translates into CASSLFSGRLNEQFF.

The gene calls are TRBV19 and TRBJ1-5, with a tentative D call TRBD1 (6 bases). CDR3 size: 16 residues. V lost 6 bases and J lost 4, with 19 bases in between. Per germline, CDR1 LNHDA and CDR2 SQIVND (reference sequence). The CDR3 spells CASSHIQTGLNQPQHF. DNA for the CDR3: TGTGCCAGTAGCCATATCCAGACAGGTCTTAATCAGCCCCAGCATTTT.

The chain couples TRBV4-1 to TRBJ2-7; 8 bases align to TRBD1. Germline V gives CDR1 MGHRA, CDR2 YSYEKL. The CDR3 totals 15 residues. J lost 4 bases, V lost 0 bases, and 5 bases had no gene match. Written as DNA, the CDR3 is TGCGCCAGCAGCCAAGAGACAGGGGCGAATTACGAGCAGTACTTC. It translates to CASSQETGANYEQYF.

The chain has TRBV7-8 and TRBJ2-7, with a tentative D call TRBD1 (5 bases). The V and J ends lost 5 bases and 2 bases respectively, with 19 bases between them. Germline V gene sequence: CDR1 SGHVS, CDR2 FQNEAQ. CDR3 length: 16 residues. The CDR3 sequence is CASSPQWQGGTYEQYF. In DNA form, the CDR3 reads TGTGCCAGCAGCCCCCAATGGCAGGGTGGCACCTACGAGCAGTACTTC.

Concerning this clone: An end of the junction does not agree with germline; a read error may underlie this. This rearrangement joins TRBV4-1 to TRBJ2-7, with D possibly matching TRBD1 (6 bases). Germline values: CDR1 MGHRA, CDR2 YSYEKL. The CDR3 totals 13 residues. CDR3 sequence (DNA): TGCGCCAGCAGCCAAGGTCAGGGGACGATCCAAGACTTC. Protein sequence: CASSQGQGTIQDF.

The V gene is TRBV29-1, the J gene TRBJ2-2; D perhaps matches TRBD1 (6 bases). The length of the CDR3 is 15 residues. Trimming removed 5 bases at V and 6 bases at J, with 19 bases between. Germline assignment: CDR1 SQVTM and CDR2 ANQGSEA. This CDR3 is CSVYLPREGAGELFF. The CDR3 bases are TGCAGCGTTTACCTACCCCGTGAGGGGGCCGGGGAGCTGTTTTTT.

The rearrangement uses TRBV4-1 and TRBJ2-7; 10 positions match TRBD1. The CDR3 has 16 amino acids. The germline V gene has CDR1 MGHRA and CDR2 YSYEKL. The trim removed 2 bases at V and 6 bases at J, leaving 10 bases unmatched. CDR3 protein: CASSQTYGQGVGEQYF. DNA of the CDR3: TGCGCCAGCAGCCAAACATATGGACAGGGGGTGGGCGAGCAGTACTTC.

This clone has only a few counts. The J gene is TRBJ1-1, the V gene TRBV4-3; no clear D gene. The V gene lost 0 bases and the J gene lost 1 base, with 6 bases spanning the gap. This CDR3 contains 14 residues. Germline V CDR1 and CDR2: LGHNA, YSLEER. CDR3 loop: CASSQDPGNTEAFF. The CDR3 nucleotides read TGCGCCAGCAGCCAAGATCCCGGGAACACTGAAGCTTTCTTT.

The chain is built from TRBV6-5 and TRBJ1-1, with 8 bases fitting TRBD1. V dropped 2 bases and J dropped 5; count of bases not matched to a gene: 4. The CDR3 extends over 14 amino acids. Germline V gives CDR1 MNHEY, CDR2 SVGAGI. The CDR3 is CASSYGTGGTEAFF. CDR3 in DNA: TGTGCCAGCAGTTACGGAACAGGGGGGACTGAAGCTTTCTTT.

The gene calls are TRBV30 and TRBJ2-3, with unresolved D. The CDR3 totals 14 residues. Germline V CDR1 and CDR2: GTSNPN, SVGIG (reference sequence). Trimming pared 0 bases from V and 0 bases from J, leaving 7 bases between. The CDR3 sequence: CAWSVTTSTDTQYF. For the CDR3, the DNA is TGTGCCTGGAGTGTGACGACTAGCACAGATACGCAGTATTTT.

The chain uses TRBV19 and TRBJ2-3; D not certain. V dropped 5 bases and J dropped 2 bases, with 11 bases sitting between them. The CDR3 contains 14 residues. The V gene's germline CDR1 is LNHDA and CDR2 SQIVND (reference sequence). Written as DNA, the CDR3 is TGTGCCAGTAGTTCGGGTGTGCACACAGATACGCAGTATTTT. Protein product: CASSSGVHTDTQYF.

The chain is built from TRBV4-1 and TRBJ2-1; 10 nucleotides match TRBD1. Per the germline V gene, CDR1 is MGHRA and CDR2 is YSYEKL. The V and J ends lost 4 bases and 4 bases, in that order; junction bases with no gene match: 4. The length of the CDR3 is 15 residues. The CDR3 loop reads CASSPTGGEYNEQFF. CDR3 nucleotide sequence: TGCGCCAGCAGCCCGACAGGGGGCGAATACAATGAGCAGTTCTTC.

This rearrangement joins TRBV29-1 to TRBJ1-2; 8 nucleotides agree with TRBD1. V was pared by 4 bases and J by 8 bases, with 6 bases of the junction left unmatched. CDR1 is SQVTM, CDR2 ANQGSEA, per germline. The CDR3 loop spans 12 amino acids. The CDR3 here is CSVVGTGGGYTF. The CDR3 DNA is TGCAGCGTTGTGGGGACAGGTGGCGGCTACACCTTC.

Only one count was recorded for this clone. For the CDR3, the DNA is TGTGCCAGCAGTACACGACAGGGGGTGGATGAGCAGTTCTTC. This translates into CASSTRQGVDEQFF. V usage is TRBV6-5 and J usage is TRBJ2-1; 9 nucleotides line up with TRBD1. The germline V gene has CDR1 MNHEY and CDR2 SVGAGI. V shed 5 bases, J shed 8 bases, and the junction held 7 bases outside the gene matches. The CDR3 sequence is 14 residues long.

This rearrangement joins TRBV7-9 to TRBJ2-7, with TRBD1 matching 7 bases. V lost 5 bases, J lost 6 bases, and 10 bases stayed unmatched. Germline loops: CDR1 SEHNR, CDR2 FQNEAQ (reference sequence). The CDR3 runs 14 residues. The chain's CDR3 is CASSIVQGDGEQYF. CDR3 bases: TGTGCCAGCAGCATCGTCCAGGGGGATGGCGAGCAGTACTTC.

This chain links TRBV7-9 with TRBJ1-1; 11 nucleotides agree with TRBD1. Per the germline V gene, CDR1 is SEHNR and CDR2 is FQNEAQ (reference sequence). After removal of 3 bases from V and 3 bases from J, the junction contained 12 bases not matched to a gene. The CDR3 runs 18 residues. The CDR3 DNA sequence: TGTGCCAGCAGCTTCGCCGTTACTGGGACAGGGGGGTACACTGAAGCTTTCTTT. It translates to CASSFAVTGTGGYTEAFF.

J is TRBJ2-7 and V is TRBV4-1, with unresolved D. The CDR3 runs 16 residues. V was clipped by 3 bases and J by 0 bases, with 15 bases between them. Germline CDR1 is MGHRA and CDR2 is YSYEKL. CDR3 residues: CASSHRWSSSSYEQYF. In nucleotides, the CDR3 is TGCGCCAGCAGCCATCGGTGGAGCAGCTCCTCCTACGAGCAGTACTTC.

This chain links TRBV25-1 with TRBJ2-4; TRBD1 is a possible D gene (6 bases). Deletions cut 6 bases from V and 7 bases from J, with 19 bases between. The CDR3 loop spans 15 amino acids. The germline V gene has CDR1 MGHDK and CDR2 SYGVNS. In DNA form, the CDR3 reads TGTGCCAGCAGCCCCCCCGGACAGTTGAGGAACATTCAGTACTTC. Translated, it gives CASSPPGQLRNIQYF.

The CDR3 reads CASSLTFGREPYNEQFF. CDR3 bases: TGTGCCAGCAGCCTTACCTTTGGTCGGGAGCCCTACAATGAGCAGTTCTTC. This sequence joins TRBV7-2 and TRBJ2-1, with D possibly TRBD2 on 6 matching bases. With 5 bases removed from V and 2 bases from J, the gap between germline ends came to 19 bases. The CDR3 is 17 residues long. Germline CDR1 SGHTA, CDR2 FQGNSA.

The rearrangement joins TRBV19 to TRBJ2-6; possible D gene TRBD1, 6 bases. Germline V gene sequence: CDR1 LNHDA, CDR2 SQIVND (reference sequence). Trimming took 7 bases from V and 0 from J, leaving 16 bases between them. There are 17 residues in the CDR3. The CDR3 protein is CASIKVAGDSGANVLTF. In DNA, the CDR3 is TGTGCCAGTATTAAGGTGGCAGGGGACTCTGGGGCCAACGTCCTGACTTTC. The full variable domain, rest sourced from reference TRBV19 and TRBJ2-6, is DGGITQSPKYLFRKEGQNVTLSCEQNLNHDAMYWYRQDPGQGLRLIYYSQIVNDFQKGDIAEGYSVSREKKESFPLTVTSAQKNPTAFYLCASIKVAGDSGANVLTFGAGSRLTVL.

The V call is TRBV6-1, the J call TRBJ2-2; 7 bases are a match to TRBD1. V lost 4 bases, J lost 2 bases, and 7 bases stayed unmatched. The length of the CDR3 is 16 residues. Germline assignment: CDR1 MNHNS and CDR2 SASEGT. The CDR3 loop is CASSGRTGQNTGELFF. The CDR3 nucleotides read TGTGCCAGCAGTGGACGGACAGGACAAAACACCGGGGAGCTGTTTTTT.

This clone was seen only once. The chain joins TRBV5-1 to TRBJ1-4; 7 nucleotides match TRBD1. With 0 bases clipped from V and 4 bases from J, the junction kept 6 bases outside the gene matches. Germline CDR1 is SGHRS and CDR2 is YFSETQ. The CDR3 sequence is 16 residues long. The CDR3 here is CASSLGLQGDNEKLFF. The CDR3, as DNA: TGCGCCAGCAGCTTGGGCCTCCAGGGGGATAATGAAAAACTGTTTTTT.

V is TRBV10-3 and J is TRBJ2-7; 15 nucleotides line up with TRBD2. There are 17 residues in the CDR3. The V gene's germline CDR1 is ENHRY and CDR2 SYGVKD. Germline trimming cut 6 bases from V and 1 base from J; bases unmatched to any gene: 7. In DNA, the CDR3 is TGTGCCATCAGCTTGGGACTAGCGGGAGGAAGATCCTACGAGCAGTACTTC. It specifies CAISLGLAGGRSYEQYF.

The chain is built from TRBV19 and TRBJ2-7; D perhaps matches TRBD1 (5 bases). V dropped 5 bases and J dropped 3 bases, with 11 bases sitting between them. Germline V lookup: CDR1 LNHDA, CDR2 SQIVND (reference sequence). The CDR3 contains 13 residues. CDR3 residues: CASSATRDYEQYF. CDR3 bases: TGTGCCAGTAGTGCCACCAGGGACTACGAGCAGTACTTC.